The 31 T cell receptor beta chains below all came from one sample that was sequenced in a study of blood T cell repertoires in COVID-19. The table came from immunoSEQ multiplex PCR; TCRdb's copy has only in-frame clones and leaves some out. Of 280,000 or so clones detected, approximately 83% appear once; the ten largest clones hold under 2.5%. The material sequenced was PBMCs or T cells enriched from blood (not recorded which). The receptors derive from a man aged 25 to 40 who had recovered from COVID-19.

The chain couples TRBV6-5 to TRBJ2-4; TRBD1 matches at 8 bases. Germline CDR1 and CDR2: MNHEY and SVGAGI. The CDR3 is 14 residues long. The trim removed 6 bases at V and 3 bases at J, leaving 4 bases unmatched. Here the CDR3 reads CASRTTGGKNIQYF. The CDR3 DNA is TGTGCCAGCAGAACCACAGGGGGCAAAAACATTCAGTACTTC.

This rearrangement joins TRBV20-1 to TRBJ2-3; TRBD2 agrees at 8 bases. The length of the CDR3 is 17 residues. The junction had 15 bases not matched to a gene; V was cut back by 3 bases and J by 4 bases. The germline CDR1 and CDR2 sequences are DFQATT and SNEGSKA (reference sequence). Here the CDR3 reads CSASVRGGGDAADTQYF. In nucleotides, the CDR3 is TGCAGTGCTAGTGTACGGGGGGGCGGTGATGCAGCAGATACGCAGTATTTT.

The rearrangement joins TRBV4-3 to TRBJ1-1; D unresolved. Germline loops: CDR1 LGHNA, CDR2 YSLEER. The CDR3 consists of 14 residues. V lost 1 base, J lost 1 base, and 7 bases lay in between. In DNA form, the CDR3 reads TGCGCCAGCAGCCAAGGGAGAGGGAACACTGAAGCTTTCTTT. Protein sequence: CASSQGRGNTEAFF.

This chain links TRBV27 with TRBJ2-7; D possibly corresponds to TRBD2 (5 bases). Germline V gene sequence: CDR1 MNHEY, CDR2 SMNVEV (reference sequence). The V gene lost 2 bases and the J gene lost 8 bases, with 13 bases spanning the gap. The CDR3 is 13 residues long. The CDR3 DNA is TGTGCCAGCAGTTTAAAGCGTGAGGGAAAGCAGTACTTC. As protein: CASSLKREGKQYF.

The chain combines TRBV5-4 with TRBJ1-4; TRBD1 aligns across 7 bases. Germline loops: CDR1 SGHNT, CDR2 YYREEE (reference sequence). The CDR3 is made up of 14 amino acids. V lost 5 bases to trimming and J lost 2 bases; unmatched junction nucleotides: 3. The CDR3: CASRPQGTNEKLFF. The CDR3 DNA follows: TGTGCCAGCAGGCCACAGGGGACTAATGAAAAACTGTTTTTT.

CDR3 sequence reads: CASSEVPGGHTEAFF. CDR3 nucleotides: TGTGCCAGCAGTGAGGTACCAGGGGGCCACACTGAAGCTTTCTTT. The V call is TRBV6-1, the J call TRBJ1-1; 8 bases align to TRBD1. The CDR3 totals 15 residues. CDR1 and CDR2 from the germline V gene are MNHNS and SASEGT. With 3 bases clipped from V and 3 bases from J, the junction kept 6 bases outside the gene matches.

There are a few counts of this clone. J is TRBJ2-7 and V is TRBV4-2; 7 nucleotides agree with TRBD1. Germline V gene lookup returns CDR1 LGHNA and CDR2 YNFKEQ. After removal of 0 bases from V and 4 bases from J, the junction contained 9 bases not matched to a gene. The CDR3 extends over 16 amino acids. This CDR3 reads CASSQDIYRGMYEQYF. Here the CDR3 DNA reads TGTGCCAGCAGCCAAGATATTTACAGGGGCATGTACGAGCAGTACTTC.

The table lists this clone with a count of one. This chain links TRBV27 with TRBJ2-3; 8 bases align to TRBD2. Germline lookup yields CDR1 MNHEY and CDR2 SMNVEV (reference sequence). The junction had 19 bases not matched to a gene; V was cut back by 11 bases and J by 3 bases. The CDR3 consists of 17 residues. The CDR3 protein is CAARPGGAGLRTDTQYF. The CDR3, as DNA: TGTGCCGCCCGTCCCGGGGGGGCGGGTCTTAGGACAGATACGCAGTATTTT.

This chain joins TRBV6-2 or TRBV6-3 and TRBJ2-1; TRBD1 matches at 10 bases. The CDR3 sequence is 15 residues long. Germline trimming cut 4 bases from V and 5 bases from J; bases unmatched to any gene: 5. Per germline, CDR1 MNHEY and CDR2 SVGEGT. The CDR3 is CASSSWTGGNNEQFF. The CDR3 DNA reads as TGTGCCAGCAGTTCTTGGACAGGGGGAAACAATGAGCAGTTCTTC.

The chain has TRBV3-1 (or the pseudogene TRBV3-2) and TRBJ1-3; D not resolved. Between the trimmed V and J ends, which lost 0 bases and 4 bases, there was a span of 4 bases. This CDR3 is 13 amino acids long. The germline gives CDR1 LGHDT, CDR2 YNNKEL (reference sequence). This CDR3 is CASSQDRGNTIYF. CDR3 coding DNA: TGTGCCAGCAGCCAAGACAGGGGAAACACCATATATTTT.

This CDR3 reads CASSQGVAGYNEQFF. The CDR3 region has the DNA TGTGCCAGCAGCCAAGGTGTAGCGGGGTACAATGAGCAGTTCTTC. The rearrangement links TRBV3-1 (or the pseudogene TRBV3-2) to TRBJ2-1, with 8 nucleotides matching TRBD2. This CDR3 is 15 amino acids long. V was clipped by 1 base and J by 4 bases; unmatched bases: 3. The germline V gene has CDR1 LGHDT and CDR2 YNNKEL (reference sequence).

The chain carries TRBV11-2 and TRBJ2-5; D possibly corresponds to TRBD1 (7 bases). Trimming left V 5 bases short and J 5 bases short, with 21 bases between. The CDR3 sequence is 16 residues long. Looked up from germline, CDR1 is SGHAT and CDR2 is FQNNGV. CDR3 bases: TGTGCCAGCAGCGTAAGAGGGGGGACAGTATGGGAGACCCAGTACTTC. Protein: CASSVRGGTVWETQYF. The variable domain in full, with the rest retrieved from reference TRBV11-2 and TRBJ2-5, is EAGVAQSPRYKIIEKRQSVAFWCNPISGHATLYWYQQILGQGPKLLIQFQNNGVVDDSQLPKDRFSAERLKGVDSTLKIQPAKLEDSAVYLCASSVRGGTVWETQYFGPGTRLLVL.

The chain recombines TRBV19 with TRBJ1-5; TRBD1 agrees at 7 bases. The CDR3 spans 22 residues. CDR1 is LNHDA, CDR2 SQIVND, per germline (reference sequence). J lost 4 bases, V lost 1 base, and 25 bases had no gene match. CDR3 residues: CASSIARGSWVQGPEGNQPQHF. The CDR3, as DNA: TGTGCCAGTAGTATAGCCCGCGGTAGTTGGGTACAGGGGCCCGAGGGAAATCAGCCCCAGCATTTT.

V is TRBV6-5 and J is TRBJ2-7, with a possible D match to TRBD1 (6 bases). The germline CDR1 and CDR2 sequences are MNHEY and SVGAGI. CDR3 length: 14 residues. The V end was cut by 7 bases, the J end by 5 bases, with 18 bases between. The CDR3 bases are TGTGCCAGCAAGAGGGACACTCAAAAGGACGAGCAGTACTTC. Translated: CASKRDTQKDEQYF.

DNA of the CDR3: TGTGCCAGCAGCTTCAGTCTGTGGGGAGATAGCAATCAGCCCCAGCATTTT. It specifies CASSFSLWGDSNQPQHF. This chain joins TRBV7-2 and TRBJ1-5; D unclear. The germline V and J ends were trimmed by 3 bases and 0 bases, with 15 bases remaining between them. CDR1 is SGHTA, CDR2 FQGNSA, per germline. CDR3 length equals 17 residues.

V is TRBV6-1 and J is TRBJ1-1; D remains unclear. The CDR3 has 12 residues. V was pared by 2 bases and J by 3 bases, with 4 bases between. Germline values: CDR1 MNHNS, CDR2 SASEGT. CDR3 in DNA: TGTGCCAGCAGTGAACAGTACACTGAAGCTTTCTTT. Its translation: CASSEQYTEAFF.

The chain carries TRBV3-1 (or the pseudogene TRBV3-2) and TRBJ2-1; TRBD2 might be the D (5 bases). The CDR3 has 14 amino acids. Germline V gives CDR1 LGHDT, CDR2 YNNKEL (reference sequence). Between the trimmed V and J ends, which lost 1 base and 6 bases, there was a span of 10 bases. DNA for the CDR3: TGTGCCAGCAGCCAAGGAGAGGGAATCAATGAGCAGTTCTTC. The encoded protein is CASSQGEGINEQFF.

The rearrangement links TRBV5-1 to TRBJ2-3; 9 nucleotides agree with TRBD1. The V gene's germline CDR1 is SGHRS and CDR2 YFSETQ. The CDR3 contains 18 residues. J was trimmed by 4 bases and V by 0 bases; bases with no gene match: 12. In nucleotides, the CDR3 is TGCGCCAGCAGCTTGGGAGGGACAGGGATTGGGGTCTCAGATACGCAGTATTTT. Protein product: CASSLGGTGIGVSDTQYF.

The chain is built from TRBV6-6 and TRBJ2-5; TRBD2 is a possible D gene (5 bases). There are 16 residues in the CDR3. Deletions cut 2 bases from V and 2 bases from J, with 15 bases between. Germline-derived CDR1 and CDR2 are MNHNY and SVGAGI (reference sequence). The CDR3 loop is CASSYPPRQRQETQYF. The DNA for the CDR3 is TGTGCCAGCAGTTACCCCCCCCGGCAGCGGCAAGAGACCCAGTACTTC.

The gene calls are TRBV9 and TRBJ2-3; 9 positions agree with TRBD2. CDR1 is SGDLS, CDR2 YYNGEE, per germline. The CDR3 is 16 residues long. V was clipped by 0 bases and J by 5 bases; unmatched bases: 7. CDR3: CASSVGARGGGDTQYF. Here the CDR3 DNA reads TGTGCCAGCAGCGTAGGAGCGCGGGGGGGCGGAGATACGCAGTATTTT.

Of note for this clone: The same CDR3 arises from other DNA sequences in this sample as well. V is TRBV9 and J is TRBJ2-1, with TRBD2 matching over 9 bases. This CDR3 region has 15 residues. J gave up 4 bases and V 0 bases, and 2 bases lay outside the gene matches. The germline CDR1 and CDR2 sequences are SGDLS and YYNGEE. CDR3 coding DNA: TGTGCCAGCAGCGTAGGTAGCGGGGGTTACAATGAGCAGTTCTTC. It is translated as CASSVGSGGYNEQFF.

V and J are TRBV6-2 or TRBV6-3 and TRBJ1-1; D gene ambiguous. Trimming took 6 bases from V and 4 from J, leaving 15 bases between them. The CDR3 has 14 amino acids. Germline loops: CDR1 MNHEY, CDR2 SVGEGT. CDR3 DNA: TGTGCCAGCAGCCATACCGGGGAGGGCACTGAAGCTTTCTTT. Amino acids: CASSHTGEGTEAFF.

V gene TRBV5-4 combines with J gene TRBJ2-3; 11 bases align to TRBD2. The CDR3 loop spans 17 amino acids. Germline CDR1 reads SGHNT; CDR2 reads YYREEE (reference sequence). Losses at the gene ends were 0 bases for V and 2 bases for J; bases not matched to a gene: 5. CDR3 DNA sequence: TGTGCCAGCAGCTTGGGAGCTAGCGGGGGGTACACAGATACGCAGTATTTT. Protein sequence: CASSLGASGGYTDTQYF.

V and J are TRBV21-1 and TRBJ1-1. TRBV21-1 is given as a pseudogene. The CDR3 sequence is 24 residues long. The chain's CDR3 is CASSFDQRAADPSQARKMNTEAFF. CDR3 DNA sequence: TGTGCCAGCAGCTTCGACCAGCGGGCAGCGGACCCATCACAGGCTCGAAAAATGAACACTGAAGCTTTCTTT.

Here the CDR3 reads CASSKKTGPYGYTF. The CDR3 bases are TGTGCCAGCAGTAAAAAAACAGGACCCTATGGCTACACCTTC. V usage is TRBV6-2 or TRBV6-3 and J usage is TRBJ1-2; D is possibly TRBD1 (5 bases). V was shortened by 5 bases and J by 4 bases, with 14 bases between the two germline ends. CDR3 size: 14 residues. Germline CDR1 MNHEY, CDR2 SVGEGT.

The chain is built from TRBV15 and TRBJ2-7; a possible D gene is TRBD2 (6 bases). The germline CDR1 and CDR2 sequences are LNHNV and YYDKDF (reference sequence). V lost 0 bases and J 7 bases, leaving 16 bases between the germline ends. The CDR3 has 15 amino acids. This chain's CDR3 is CATSRDRGTAVEQYF. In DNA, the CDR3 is TGTGCCACCAGCAGAGATCGGGGGACTGCTGTTGAGCAGTACTTC.

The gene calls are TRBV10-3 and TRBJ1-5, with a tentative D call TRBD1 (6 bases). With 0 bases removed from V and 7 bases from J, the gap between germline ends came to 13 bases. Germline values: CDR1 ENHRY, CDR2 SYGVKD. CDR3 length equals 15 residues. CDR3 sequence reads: CAISESGGLGQPQHF. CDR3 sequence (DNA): TGTGCCATCAGTGAGTCGGGGGGGCTTGGGCAGCCCCAGCATTTT.

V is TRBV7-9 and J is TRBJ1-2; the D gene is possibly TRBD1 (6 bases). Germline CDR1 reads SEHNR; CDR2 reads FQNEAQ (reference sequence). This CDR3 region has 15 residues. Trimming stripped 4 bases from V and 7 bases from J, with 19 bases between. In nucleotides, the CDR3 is TGTGCCAGCAGCTCTACCCGATGGGGGCTTCTTGGCTACACCTTC. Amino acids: CASSSTRWGLLGYTF.

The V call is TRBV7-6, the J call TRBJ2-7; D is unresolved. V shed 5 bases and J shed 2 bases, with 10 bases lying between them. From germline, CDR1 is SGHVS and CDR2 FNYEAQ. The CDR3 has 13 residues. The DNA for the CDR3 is TGTGCCAGCAGCGCCTCAGGAACCTACGAGCAGTACTTC. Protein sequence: CASSASGTYEQYF.

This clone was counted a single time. The CDR3 DNA reads as TGCGCCAGCAGCTTTAACGGACAGGGGACCGGGGAGCTGTTTTTT. Translating gives CASSFNGQGTGELFF. The chain couples TRBV5-1 to TRBJ2-2, with 9 bases fitting TRBD1. Per the germline V gene, CDR1 is SGHRS and CDR2 is YFSETQ. The CDR3 sequence is 15 residues long. The V gene end was trimmed by 2 bases and the J gene end by 5 bases; junction bases not matched to a gene: 4.

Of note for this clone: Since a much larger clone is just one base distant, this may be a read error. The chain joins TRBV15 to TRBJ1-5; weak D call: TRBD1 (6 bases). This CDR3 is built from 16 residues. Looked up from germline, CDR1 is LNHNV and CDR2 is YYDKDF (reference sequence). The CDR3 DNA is TGTGCCACCAGCAGAGACAATCGACAGGCCTATCAGCTCCAGCATTTT. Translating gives CATSRDNRQAYQLQHF. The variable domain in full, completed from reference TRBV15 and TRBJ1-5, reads DAMVIQNPRYQVTQFGKPVTLSCSQTLNHNVMYWYQQKSSQAPKLLFHYYDKDFNNEADTPDNFQSRRPNTSFCFLDIRSPGLGDTAMYLCATSRDNRQAYQLQHFGDGTRLSIL.